These 27 T cell receptor beta chains were all obtained from the same sample, sequenced in a study of T cells in Graves' hyperthyroidism and ophthalmopathy. Amplification yielded TCR beta CDR3 regions, with RNA transcripts as the source. HTBI primers drove first-round RT-PCR of the TCR CDR3. Via MiXCR, TCRdb re-called the multiplex PCR reads, giving one row per CDR3 protein. The sample shows hundreds of thousands of distinct CDR3 sequences, 15% to 18% of them seen only once. Sequences were obtained from blood. Receptors originate from a young woman with Graves' hyperthyroidism.

A single count supports this clonotype. The genes are TRBV7-2 and TRBJ2-7; 10 positions agree with TRBD1. V trimming: 5 bases; J trimming: 5 bases; junction bases outside the gene matches: 6. Germline-derived CDR1 and CDR2 are SGHTA and FQGNSA. There are 14 residues in the CDR3. The CDR3 sequence is CASSTTGTGDEQYF. CDR3 in DNA: TGTGCCAGCAGCACAACCGGGACAGGGGACGAGCAGTACTTC.

This chain connects TRBV5-1 to TRBJ2-2, with 12 positions matching TRBD1. Germline values: CDR1 SGHRS, CDR2 YFSETQ. After removal of 5 bases from V and 4 bases from J, the junction contained 6 bases not matched to a gene. This CDR3 has 16 residues. CDR3 DNA: TGCGCCAGCAGTCTCACGGGACAGGGGGCCACCGGGGAGCTGTTTTTT. It yields the protein CASSLTGQGATGELFF.

This clonotype has ten or more counts. The gene calls are TRBV12-3 or TRBV12-4 and TRBJ1-5; D gene uncertain. V shed 3 bases and J shed 5 bases, with 5 bases lying between them. The length of the CDR3 is 12 residues. The CDR3 loop is CASSFPDQPQHF. DNA for the CDR3: TGTGCCAGCAGTTTTCCTGATCAGCCCCAGCATTTT.

The chain uses TRBV19 and TRBJ1-5; 10 nucleotides agree with TRBD1. The ends lost 6 bases at V and 7 bases at J; junction bases unmatched: 12. CDR1 is LNHDA, CDR2 SQIVND, per germline (reference sequence). CDR3 length equals 16 residues. The CDR3 sequence: CASRVGRGQGYQPQHF. The CDR3 DNA sequence: TGTGCCAGTAGAGTTGGTAGGGGACAGGGGTACCAGCCCCAGCATTTT. Full variable domain (outside the CDR3, taken from reference TRBV19 and TRBJ1-5): DGGITQSPKYLFRKEGQNVTLSCEQNLNHDAMYWYRQDPGQGLRLIYYSQIVNDFQKGDIAEGYSVSREKKESFPLTVTSAQKNPTAFYLCASRVGRGQGYQPQHFGDGTRLSIL.

This clonotype occurred many times. J is TRBJ2-5 and V is TRBV28; 12 nucleotides align to TRBD2. The junction had 14 bases not matched to a gene; V was cut back by 3 bases and J by 3 bases. Germline V gene lookup returns CDR1 MDHEN and CDR2 SYDVKM. There are 19 residues in the CDR3. The CDR3 region has the DNA TGTGCCAGCAGTTTCGAGTCTAGCGGGAGGGCCATCCGAGAAGAGACCCAGTACTTC. Translated: CASSFESSGRAIREETQYF.

Of note for this clonotype: Since no conserved phenylalanine or tryptophan closes the CDR3, a read error is the likely cause. This rearrangement joins TRBV5-5 to TRBJ2-3; 7 bases line up with TRBD2. The CDR3 sequence is 15 residues long. Germline lookup yields CDR1 SGHKS and CDR2 YYEKEE (reference sequence). Unmatched junction bases numbered 11, after V lost 7 bases and J lost 3 bases. The CDR3 nucleotides are TGTGCCAGCGCCTTGGGGCCAGCGGGGACAGATACGCAGTATTGT. This translates into CASALGPAGTDTQYC.

V gene TRBV5-1 combines with J gene TRBJ2-7; 10 bases are a match to TRBD1. Per germline, CDR1 SGHRS and CDR2 YFSETQ. The CDR3 spans 16 residues. V lost 7 bases and J lost 8; bases outside the gene matches: 18. CDR3 loop: CASGPEPGQGQNKQYF. The CDR3 DNA is TGCGCCAGCGGTCCAGAGCCGGGACAGGGGCAGAACAAGCAGTACTTC.

This clonotype was observed many times. The gene calls are TRBV2 and TRBJ2-1; D possibly corresponds to TRBD2 (7 bases). Germline values: CDR1 SNHLY, CDR2 FYNNEI. Trimming left V 10 bases short and J 2 bases short, with 18 bases between. CDR3 size: 15 residues. The CDR3, as DNA: TGTGCCAACCCACCGGGGGGCCGCGCCTACAATGAGCAGTTCTTC. Its protein is CANPPGGRAYNEQFF.

Many counts were recorded for this clonotype. V is TRBV6-8 and J is TRBJ2-1, with 8 nucleotides matching TRBD1. Trimming took 0 bases from V and 3 from J; bases not matched to a gene: 4. The CDR3 is made up of 16 amino acids. Germline loops: CDR1 MNHGY, CDR2 SAAAGT. CDR3 in DNA: TGTGCCAGCAGTTACTCGAGAGGACAGGGCTACAATGAGCAGTTCTTC. Its translation: CASSYSRGQGYNEQFF.

The gene calls are TRBV6-5 and TRBJ2-1; no clear D gene. The CDR3 is 15 amino acids. Trimming removed 2 bases at V and 3 bases at J, with 11 bases between. Germline values: CDR1 MNHEY, CDR2 SVGAGI. The CDR3 is CASSYGRVSYNEQFF. The CDR3 DNA reads as TGTGCCAGCAGTTACGGTAGGGTTAGCTACAATGAGCAGTTCTTC.

This clonotype came up many times. This rearrangement joins TRBV20-1 to TRBJ2-1; D unclear. The ends were cut back, 2 bases at V and 8 bases at J, with 13 bases in the middle. The CDR3 runs 13 residues. Per germline, CDR1 DFQATT and CDR2 SNEGSKA (reference sequence). CDR3 DNA sequence: TGCAGTGCTAGACACTTCATTGGGGATGAGCAGTTCTTC. Translation gives CSARHFIGDEQFF.

This clonotype was picked up many times. This rearrangement joins TRBV18 to TRBJ2-5; TRBD2 matches at 7 bases. Per the germline V gene, CDR1 is KGHSH and CDR2 is LQKENI. The J segment lost 2 bases and the V segment lost 5 bases, leaving 11 bases of the junction unmatched. This CDR3 has 16 amino acids. The CDR3 loop reads CASSSLPGGYQETQYF. The CDR3 DNA sequence: TGTGCCAGCTCATCCTTGCCGGGAGGTTATCAAGAGACCCAGTACTTC.

As for this clonotype: A read error is possible here, since a much larger clone lies one base away. This sequence joins TRBV12-3 or TRBV12-4 and TRBJ2-7, with D perhaps matching TRBD1 (6 bases). This CDR3 is 15 amino acids long. DNA of the CDR3: TGTGCCAGCAGTTCCGGGACATTCGTGGCGTACGGGCAGTACTTC. Protein product: CASSSGTFVAYGQYF.

In its sample, this clonotype was seen a few times. The chain uses TRBV29-1 and TRBJ2-1; D ambiguous. The CDR3 contains 11 residues. V lost 4 bases and J 4 bases, leaving 5 bases between the germline ends. Germline CDR1 SQVTM, CDR2 ANQGSEA. CDR3 residues: CSVAPYNEQFF. The CDR3 nucleotides are TGCAGCGTTGCCCCGTACAATGAGCAGTTCTTC.

Details on this clonotype: This may stem from a read error, because a much larger clone lies one nucleotide away. The CDR3 ends on some other residue instead of the conserved phenylalanine or tryptophan, so this is likely a read error. The J gene is TRBJ1-2, the V gene TRBV9, with TRBD1 as a possible D gene (5 bases). The CDR3 covers 12 residues. CDR1 and CDR2 from the germline V gene are SGDLS and YYNGEE. V lost 3 bases, J lost 5 bases, and 8 bases lay in between. CDR3 protein: CASSAGPYGYTS. CDR3 DNA: TGTGCCAGCAGCGCGGGGCCGTATGGCTACACCTCC.

This clonotype was counted a few times. The rearrangement links TRBV28 to TRBJ2-1; tentative D call: TRBD1 (5 bases). Germline V CDR1 and CDR2: MDHEN, SYDVKM. V was cut by 11 bases and J by 1 base, with 15 bases left in between. The CDR3 is 14 amino acids. DNA for the CDR3: TGTGCCTCGAAATGGGGCCAGTCCTACAATGAGCAGTTCTTC. Protein product: CASKWGQSYNEQFF. The full variable domain, completed using reference TRBV28 and TRBJ2-1, is DVKVTQSSRYLVKRTGEKVFLECVQDMDHENMFWYRQDPGLGLRLIYFSYDVKMKEKGDIPEGYSVSREKKERFSLILESASTNQTSMYLCASKWGQSYNEQFFGPGTRLTVL.

V gene TRBV3-1 combines with J gene TRBJ2-5, with D maybe TRBD2 (6 bases). Per germline, CDR1 LGHDT and CDR2 YNNKEL (reference sequence). Trimming removed 0 bases from V and 9 bases from J, with 20 bases in between. CDR3 length equals 16 residues. The chain's CDR3 is CASSQDLVSGVRSQYF. CDR3 in DNA: TGTGCCAGCAGCCAAGATTTAGTTTCGGGAGTTCGGTCCCAGTACTTC.

At least ten counts were recorded for this clonotype. This chain connects TRBV12-3 or TRBV12-4 to TRBJ1-5, with TRBD1 as a possible D gene (5 bases). This CDR3 has 15 amino acids. V lost 1 base and J 4 bases, leaving 11 bases between the germline ends. The CDR3 DNA reads TGTGCCAGCAGTTTAGGGGGCCGGGGAAATCAGCCCCAGCATTTT. It encodes CASSLGGRGNQPQHF.

This clonotype was seen many times. V usage is TRBV20-1 and J usage is TRBJ2-7; the match to TRBD2 covers 13 bases. The CDR3 length is 17 residues. In germline, CDR1 is DFQATT, CDR2 SNEGSKA (reference sequence). J gave up 1 base and V 5 bases, and 11 bases lay outside the gene matches. DNA of the CDR3: TGCAGTGCTTTCCGGACTAGCGGGAGTGCTGTTTCCTACGAGCAGTACTTC. Its protein is CSAFRTSGSAVSYEQYF.

This clonotype was counted at least ten times. The J gene is TRBJ1-1, the V gene TRBV2; D unresolved. CDR1 is SNHLY, CDR2 FYNNEI, per germline. CDR3 size: 11 residues. Trimming took 8 bases from V and 2 from J, leaving 6 bases between them. CDR3 sequence reads: CASLRNTEAFF. CDR3 nucleotides: TGTGCCAGCCTTAGAAACACTGAAGCTTTCTTT. The full variable domain, rest sourced from reference TRBV2 and TRBJ1-1, is EPEVTQTPSHQVTQMGQEVILRCVPISNHLYFYWYRQILGQKVEFLVSFYNNEISEKSEIFDDQFSVERPDGSNFTLKIRSTKLEDSAMYFCASLRNTEAFFGQGTRLTVV.

This clonotype was picked up many times. This chain links TRBV2 with TRBJ2-3, with D possibly TRBD2 on 5 matching bases. Germline assignment: CDR1 SNHLY and CDR2 FYNNEI. The CDR3 is made up of 17 amino acids. Trimming pared 5 bases from V and 2 bases from J, leaving 20 bases between. CDR3 amino acids: CASSPGVARHITDTQYF. DNA for the CDR3: TGTGCCAGCAGTCCCGGGGTAGCGAGACATATCACAGATACGCAGTATTTT. Full variable domain (outside the CDR3, taken from reference TRBV2 and TRBJ2-3): EPEVTQTPSHQVTQMGQEVILRCVPISNHLYFYWYRQILGQKVEFLVSFYNNEISEKSEIFDDQFSVERPDGSNFTLKIRSTKLEDSAMYFCASSPGVARHITDTQYFGPGTRLTVL.

There are many counts of this clonotype. The chain combines TRBV7-2 with TRBJ1-5, with D possibly matching TRBD1 (5 bases). The CDR3 spans 14 residues. Between the trimmed V and J ends, which lost 0 bases and 6 bases, there was a span of 9 bases. The germline V gene encodes CDR1 SGHTA and CDR2 FQGNSA. In DNA form, the CDR3 reads TGTGCCAGCAGCTTAGCGCAGGGTACTCAGCCCCAGCATTTT. This codes for CASSLAQGTQPQHF.

V and J are TRBV7-3 and TRBJ2-1; 9 nucleotides align to TRBD2. Per the germline V gene, CDR1 is SGHTA and CDR2 is FQGTGA. The length of the CDR3 is 16 residues. J was trimmed by 9 bases and V by 5 bases; bases with no gene match: 14. The DNA of the CDR3 is TGTGCCAGCAGCCCCAAGGGCGGGGGGGCCATTGGTGAGCAGTTCTTC. It codes for CASSPKGGGAIGEQFF.

This clonotype was observed many times. The chain carries TRBV7-9 and TRBJ2-5, with TRBD1 matching 7 bases. The CDR3 length is 14 residues. V dropped 3 bases and J dropped 7; count of bases not matched to a gene: 8. CDR1 SEHNR and CDR2 FQNEAQ come from the germline V gene (reference sequence). The CDR3 region is CASSLPGGMGTQYF. As DNA, the CDR3 is TGTGCCAGCAGCTTGCCAGGGGGAATGGGGACCCAGTACTTC.

This clonotype has just a few counts. Mismatch with germline at one junction end may stem from a read error. The rearrangement joins TRBV7-9 to TRBJ1-1; 8 bases line up with TRBD1. CDR1 SEHNR and CDR2 FQNEAQ come from the germline V gene (reference sequence). The CDR3 spans 15 residues. CDR3 nucleotides: TGTGCCAGCAGCCCTAGACAGGGGTTGAAGACTGAAGCTTTCTTT. This gives the protein CASSPRQGLKTEAFF. The whole variable domain, remainder taken from reference TRBV7-9 and TRBJ1-1, is DTGVSQNPRHKITKRGQNVTFRCDPISEHNRLYWYRQTLGQGPEFLTYFQNEAQLEKSRLLSDRFSAERPKGSFSTLEIQRTEQGDSAMYLCASSPRQGLKTEAFFGQGTRLTVV.

This clonotype was detected many times. The chain is built from TRBV6-6 and TRBJ1-5, with D possibly matching TRBD1 (5 bases). CDR3 size: 14 residues. Germline lookup yields CDR1 MNHNY and CDR2 SVGAGI (reference sequence). With 0 bases removed from V and 6 bases from J, the gap between germline ends came to 9 bases. Here the CDR3 DNA reads TGTGCCAGCAGTTACTCGGGACCGGCTCAGCCCCAGCATTTT. Translated, it gives CASSYSGPAQPQHF.

The gene calls are TRBV13 and TRBJ1-2; 7 bases align to TRBD1. The germline V gene encodes CDR1 PRHDT and CDR2 FYEKMQ (reference sequence). The CDR3 extends over 13 amino acids. The V and J ends lost 5 bases and 8 bases, in that order; junction bases with no gene match: 8. The CDR3 reads CASSPRGGHGYTF. CDR3 nucleotides: TGTGCCAGCAGCCCCAGGGGGGGGCACGGCTACACCTTC. Full variable domain (rest looked up from reference TRBV13 and TRBJ1-2): AAGVIQSPRHLIKEKRETATLKCYPIPRHDTVYWYQQGPGQDPQFLISFYEKMQSDKGSIPDRFSAQQFSDYHSELNMSSLELGDSALYFCASSPRGGHGYTFGSGTRLTVV.